This T cell receptor beta chain was observed in a study of T-cell memory formation after mild COVID-19 (dated by TCRdb to the early 2020s). Broadly, across the study: TCR sequence clusters from the two donors were found to be largely donor specific. Two young, previously healthy adult volunteers made up the cohort, one male and one female. In a couple of donors, T-cell clones that expanded and contracted after mild COVID-19 were tracked by sequencing TCRalpha and TCRbeta repertoires over time.

Trimming at the junction amounts to 5 bases on V and 7 bases on J, and the germline ends lie 12 bases apart. As encoded in the germline V gene, CDR1 is MNHEY while CDR2 is SVGEGT. Including the terminal cysteine and phenylalanine, the CDR3 comprises 13 residues. Of all the DNA, just the CDR3 is kept, 39 bases in frame from base 1. Instrument used: Illumina NovaSeq 6000. TCRalpha and TCRbeta cDNA libraries were constructed by 5'RACE with constant-segment primers, with sample barcodes and unique molecular identifiers being introduced. RNA was extracted from every sample with Trizol reagent. Libraries were amplified in two PCR steps, with a second sample barcode and Illumina TruSeq adapters added in the second step. Libraries were sequenced on an Illumina NovaSeq with 2 x 150 bp paired-end reads. Processing in the source paper ran as follows. The reads were demultiplexed and collapsed into UMI-guided consensus sequences using migec v1.2.7. Using mixcr v2.1.11, UMI consensuses were aligned to TRA and TRB V and J templates and then assembled into clonotypes. Clonotypes were classified as expanded or contracted when called significant by both edgeR and NoisET, with noise models trained on biological replicates. For edgeR calls, a false discovery rate-adjusted p below 0.01 and a log2 fold-change threshold of 1 were applied. As an exploratory analysis of dynamics, max-normalized trajectories of the 1000 most abundant clonotypes were examined by PCA with hierarchical clustering. Separately sequenced CD4+ and CD8+ repertoires were used to assign the CD4 or CD8 phenotype of responding clones. The raw public reads went through TCRdb reprocessing: fastp at Q25, MiXCR clone calling, in-frame beta chains kept. Duplicate CDR3 protein sequences are folded into a single record with the most common DNA and genes. TCRdb's processing, not the authors', yielded these V and J calls. Counted in this sample were about 350,000 distinct CDR3 sequences; 25% to 30% of them appeared once. The ten largest make up roughly 12% of the sample.

This clonotype was observed a handful of times. The target of this receptor is not known. No much larger clonotype is one base removed from it; base qualities were not supplied. PBMCs were isolated by Ficoll-Paque density gradient centrifugation. The study at large found these results: Only a couple of mild cases were covered by the study, and larger cohorts that include severe cases with pre-infection samples were considered necessary. Some responding clones were detected in pre-infection memory, which suggested that pre-existing cross-reactive memory T cells had joined the SARS-CoV-2 response. Contracting CD4+ clones turned up mainly in the CM and EM memory subsets, whereas EMRA was where CD8+ clones were enriched. Clones that contracted from day 15 to 85 showed balanced CD4/CD8 phenotypes, whereas a second wave of clones that expanded from day 15 to 37 leaned towards CD4+. SARS-CoV-2 specificity of the second-wave clones peaking on day 37 was not confirmed.

Here the chain combines TRBV6-2 or TRBV6-3 and TRBJ2-1; no D gene is confidently identified. Sequenced: PBMCs or a T cell subset sorted from them (not recorded which). This sequence was found in an adult woman who had mild COVID-19 (a few samples of this study predate the infection). The sample titles of this study are shuffled in the database, so cell type and time point are left out; the donor was told from shared clones. The sequenced DNA is TGTGCCAGCAGTACCGTTAGAAGGAATGAGCAGTTCTTC. It codes for CASSTVRRNEQFF.